This TCR beta chain was observed in a study of blood T cell repertoires in COVID-19. Contact with a PCR-confirmed or clinician-diagnosed COVID-19 case occurred within 2 weeks of entry. The protocol was immunoSEQ multiplex PCR, while the TCRdb copy is restricted to in-frame clones and leaves out a portion. Of 250,000 to 400,000 clones in the sample, 85% were seen once. Germline V gives CDR1 SGHRS, CDR2 YFSETQ. The length of the CDR3 is 16 residues. Unmatched junction bases numbered 6, after V lost 0 bases and J lost 2 bases. This clonotype was sampled from a woman aged 25 to 39 who had been exposed to COVID-19. The chain combines TRBV5-1 with TRBJ2-5, with TRBD2 matching over 8 bases. The sequenced sample was PBMCs or T cells enriched from blood (not recorded which). Here the CDR3 DNA reads TGCGCCAGCAGCTTGGTCGGTAGCGGGACTCAAGAGACCCAGTACTTC. As protein: CASSLVGSGTQETQYF.